This TCR beta chain was documented in a study of blood T cell repertoires in COVID-19. The germline CDR1 and CDR2 sequences are SQVTM and ANQGSEA. The CDR3 runs 13 residues. J was trimmed by 8 bases and V by 7 bases; bases with no gene match: 8. Generated by immunoSEQ multiplex PCR, the TCRdb table keeps only in-frame clones and is missing some. The sample has approximately 200,000 clones, 84% seen once. This receptor was taken from a woman aged 80 or older with COVID-19, enrolled during active disease. The specimen was peripheral blood. The V call is TRBV29-1, the J call TRBJ1-4; 9 bases align to TRBD1. The chain's CDR3 is CSATGGLGEKLFF. In DNA form, the CDR3 reads TGCAGCGCCACAGGGGGCCTCGGGGAAAAACTGTTTTTT.